The T cell receptor (beta chain) under discussion was sequenced for a study of T cell changes during pregnancy in multiple sclerosis (dated by TCRdb to the late 2010s). The study in broad terms: The study looked at changes in the T cell repertoire across pregnancy in women with multiple sclerosis.

This clone has only one observation. Its antigen remains undetermined. No quality values exist for individual bases; no much larger clone is one base distant. Receptors were amplified or captured by the immunoSEQ multiplex PCR assay. Here the immuneACCESS table is served through TCRdb, limited to in-frame sequences with V and J called. Missing clones are a known gap in these copies; in checked studies unresolved V genes cover under half, and the rest lacks a known reason. The sample table lists about 59,000 clones, 90% to 95% of them with a count of one. Just over 2.5% of the sample comes from the top ten. Trimming leaves V shorter by 6 bases and J shorter by 2 bases, with the junction holding 7 bases beyond the gene matches. The CDR3, cysteine through phenylalanine, is 17 amino acids long. The CDR3 DNA has 51 bases and is translated from base 1. CDR1 and CDR2, looked up from the germline V gene (reference sequence), are SEHNR and FQNEAQ.

This specimen consisted of CD8+ T cells from peripheral blood mononuclear cells, obtained after pregnancy. The rearranged chain carries TRBV7-9 and TRBJ2-4; 13 of the junction bases match TRBD2. The receptor's source is a female donor with multiple sclerosis, enrolled in a pregnancy study. The nucleotides are TGTGCCAGCAGTCCAGGACTAGCGGGAGTATCCAAAAACATTCAGTACTTC. This sequence encodes CASSPGLAGVSKNIQYF.